The next 5 T cell receptor beta chains were all read from a single sample in a study of human T cells and chemical hapten exposure. Each CDR3 protein is one row after TCRdb ran MiXCR on the RACE reads. Here the sample spans around 150,000 distinct CDR3 sequences, 25% to 30% being singletons. Described time point: patch test 3, about 24 weeks after DPC sensitization. Treatment of the sample: therapeutic diphenylcyclopropenone sensitization with weekly scalp DPC. Sequenced here: whole blood, sampled in connection with sensitization to the hapten diphenylcyclopropenone (DPC). The receptors were sampled from a woman aged 18-30 years with alopecia areata. Some clones in this sample may be carry-over from other donors' samples.

The chain recombines TRBV20-1 with TRBJ1-5, with TRBD1 as a possible D gene (6 bases). Germline V CDR1 and CDR2: DFQATT, SNEGSKA (reference sequence). V was shortened by 5 bases and J by 1 base, with 9 bases between the two germline ends. The CDR3 contains 13 residues. CDR3 nucleotide sequence: TGCAGTGCTTACAGGGAAAGCAATCAGCCCCAGCATTTT. Translated: CSAYRESNQPQHF.

This clonotype turned up a few times. The V call is TRBV21-1, the J call TRBJ1-1; the table's D call, TRBD1, was not checked against the DNA. TRBV21-1 counts as a pseudogene. There are 16 residues in the CDR3. CDR3 bases: TGTGCCAGCAGCAAAGACCGGGACAGGGCTTCCACTGAAGCTTTCTTT. It translates to CASSKDRDRASTEAFF.

This clonotype was seen a handful of times. The V and J genes are TRBV30 and TRBJ2-4, with D perhaps being TRBD1 or TRBD2 (5 bases each). V was trimmed by 2 bases and J by 3 bases, leaving 14 bases between them. CDR3 length equals 15 residues. Germline values: CDR1 GTSNPN, CDR2 SVGIG (reference sequence). The CDR3 DNA reads as TGTGCCTGGAGTACCGGGACCGGGTTCAAAAACATTCAGTACTTC. It is translated as CAWSTGTGFKNIQYF.

This clonotype has just a few counts. This sequence joins TRBV20-1 and TRBJ1-3; D remains ambiguous. The germline gives CDR1 DFQATT, CDR2 SNEGSKA (reference sequence). Trimming removed 2 bases from V and 0 bases from J, with 5 bases in between. The CDR3 runs to 13 residues. The CDR3 spells CSARSSSGNTIYF. In nucleotides, the CDR3 is TGCAGTGCTAGATCCAGCTCTGGAAACACCATATATTTT.

The chain has TRBV11-2 and TRBJ1-4; 11 bases agree with TRBD1. This CDR3 region has 16 residues. V lost 5 bases to trimming and J lost 8 bases; unmatched junction nucleotides: 10. Germline CDR1 is SGHAT and CDR2 is FQNNGV. In nucleotides, the CDR3 is TGTGCCAGCAGCACGAGATCCGGGACAGGGGGAGAAAAACTGTTTTTT. It codes for CASSTRSGTGGEKLFF.